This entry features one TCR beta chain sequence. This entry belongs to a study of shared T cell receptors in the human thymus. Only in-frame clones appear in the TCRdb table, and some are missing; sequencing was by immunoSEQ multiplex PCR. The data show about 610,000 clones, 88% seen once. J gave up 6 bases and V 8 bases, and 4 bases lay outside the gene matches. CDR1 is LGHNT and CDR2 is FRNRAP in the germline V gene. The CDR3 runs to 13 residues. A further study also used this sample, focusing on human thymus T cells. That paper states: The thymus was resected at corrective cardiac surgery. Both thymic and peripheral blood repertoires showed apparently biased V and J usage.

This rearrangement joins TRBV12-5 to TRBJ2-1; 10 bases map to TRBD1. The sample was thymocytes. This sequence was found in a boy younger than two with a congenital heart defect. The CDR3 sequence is CASIGQGVNEQFF. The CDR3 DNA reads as TGTGCTAGTATCGGACAGGGGGTCAATGAGCAGTTCTTC.